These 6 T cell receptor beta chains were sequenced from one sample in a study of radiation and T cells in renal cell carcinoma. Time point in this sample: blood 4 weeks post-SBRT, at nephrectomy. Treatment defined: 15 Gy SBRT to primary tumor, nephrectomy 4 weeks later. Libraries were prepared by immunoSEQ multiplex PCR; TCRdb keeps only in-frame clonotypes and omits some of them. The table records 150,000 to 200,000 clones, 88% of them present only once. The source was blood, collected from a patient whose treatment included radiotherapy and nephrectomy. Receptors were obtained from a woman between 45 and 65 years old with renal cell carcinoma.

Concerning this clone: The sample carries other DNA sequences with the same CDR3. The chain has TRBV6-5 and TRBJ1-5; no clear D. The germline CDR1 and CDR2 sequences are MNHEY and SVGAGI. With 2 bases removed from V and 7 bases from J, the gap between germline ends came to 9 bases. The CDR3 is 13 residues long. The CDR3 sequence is CASSYREDQPQHF. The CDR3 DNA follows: TGTGCCAGCAGTTACAGGGAGGACCAGCCCCAGCATTTT.

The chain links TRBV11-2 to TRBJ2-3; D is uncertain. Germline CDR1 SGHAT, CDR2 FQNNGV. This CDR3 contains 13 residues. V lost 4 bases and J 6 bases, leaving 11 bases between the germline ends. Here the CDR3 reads CASSSEPTDTQYF. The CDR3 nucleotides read TGTGCCAGCAGCTCCGAACCGACTGATACGCAGTATTTT.

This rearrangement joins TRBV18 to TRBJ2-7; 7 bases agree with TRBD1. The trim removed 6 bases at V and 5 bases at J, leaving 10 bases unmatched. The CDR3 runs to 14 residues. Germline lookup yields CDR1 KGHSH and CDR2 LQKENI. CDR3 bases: TGTGCCAGCTCGCCGACAGGGAAATCCCACGAGCAGTACTTC. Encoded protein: CASSPTGKSHEQYF.

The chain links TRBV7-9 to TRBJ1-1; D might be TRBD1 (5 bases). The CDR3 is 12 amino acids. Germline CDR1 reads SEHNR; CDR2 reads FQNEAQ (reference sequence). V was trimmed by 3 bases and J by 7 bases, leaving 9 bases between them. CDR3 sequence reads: CASSFQGGEAFF. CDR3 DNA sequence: TGTGCCAGCAGCTTTCAGGGTGGTGAAGCTTTCTTT.

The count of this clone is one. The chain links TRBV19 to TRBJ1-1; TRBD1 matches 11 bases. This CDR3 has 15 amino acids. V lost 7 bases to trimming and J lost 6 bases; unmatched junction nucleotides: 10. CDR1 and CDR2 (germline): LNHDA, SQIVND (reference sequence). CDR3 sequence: CASIRGTGGYPEAFF. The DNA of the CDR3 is TGTGCCAGTATCAGAGGGACAGGGGGATACCCTGAAGCTTTCTTT.

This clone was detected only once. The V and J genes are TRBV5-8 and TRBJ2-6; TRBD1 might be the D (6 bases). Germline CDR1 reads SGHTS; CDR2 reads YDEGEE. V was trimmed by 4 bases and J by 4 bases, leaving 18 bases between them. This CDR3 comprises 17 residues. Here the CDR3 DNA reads TGTGCCAGCAGCCGAGGACAGTTTTCTTCCGGGGCCAACGTCCTGACTTTC. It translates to CASSRGQFSSGANVLTF.